This entry lists 32 T cell receptor beta chains sequenced from one sample in a study of T cell clonotyping in hematopoietic cell transplantation. Profiled with immunoSEQ multiplex PCR; TCRdb holds only in-frame clones, not every one. The sample carries fewer than 40,000 clones, over 75% recorded once. Material for sequencing was peripheral blood mononuclear cells. The receptor source for this set is a woman aged 40 to 55 in good health. Some clones in this sample may be carry-over from other donors' samples.

The chain couples TRBV25-1 to TRBJ2-2; D possibly corresponds to TRBD1 (5 bases). CDR1 is MGHDK, CDR2 SYGVNS, per germline. V was clipped by 3 bases and J by 0 bases, with 8 bases between them. The length of the CDR3 is 15 residues. CDR3 region: CASSELGANTGELFF. The CDR3 DNA sequence: TGTGCCAGCAGTGAGTTAGGGGCGAACACCGGGGAGCTGTTTTTT.

CDR3 residues: CASSLEGGTNTGELFF. CDR3 bases: TGTGCCAGCAGCTTAGAAGGAGGGACGAACACCGGGGAGCTGTTTTTT. The rearrangement links TRBV7-2 to TRBJ2-2; weak D call: TRBD2 (6 bases). Germline V gene sequence: CDR1 SGHTA, CDR2 FQGNSA. The CDR3 is 16 amino acids. The V and J ends lost 1 base and 0 bases respectively, with 9 bases between them.

The chain has TRBV19 and TRBJ1-5; D is ambiguous. V lost 3 bases, J lost 7 bases, and 16 bases lay in between. The germline V gene encodes CDR1 LNHDA and CDR2 SQIVND (reference sequence). CDR3 length equals 15 residues. For the CDR3, the DNA is TGTGCCAGTAGTATTCGGAGGACGGGTGGCCAGCCCCAGCATTTT. This sequence encodes CASSIRRTGGQPQHF.

CDR3 nucleotide sequence: TGTGCCACCCTCACCAACACTGAAGCTTTCTTT. This sequence encodes CATLTNTEAFF. The chain joins TRBV28 to TRBJ1-1; D is unclear. The length of the CDR3 is 11 residues. Trimming took off 10 bases at V and 2 bases at J, with 8 bases between the two ends. Germline loops: CDR1 MDHEN, CDR2 SYDVKM.

This chain uses TRBV5-1 with TRBJ1-3; the D gene is possibly TRBD1 (5 bases). The CDR3 spans 15 residues. Looked up from germline, CDR1 is SGHRS and CDR2 is YFSETQ. V was pared by 4 bases and J by 1 base, with 12 bases between. The CDR3 bases are TGCGCCAGCAGCCCGGGGGAAACATCTGGAAACACCATATATTTT. Its translation is CASSPGETSGNTIYF.

The chain has TRBV7-2 and TRBJ2-3; 13 positions match TRBD2. The germline CDR1 and CDR2 sequences are SGHTA and FQGNSA. The CDR3 loop spans 15 amino acids. V shed 5 bases and J 4 bases; nucleotides not matched to a gene: 3. CDR3: CASSRTSGRADTQYF. CDR3 sequence (DNA): TGTGCCAGCAGCAGAACTAGCGGGAGGGCAGATACGCAGTATTTT.

This sequence joins TRBV27 and TRBJ1-5, with 8 bases fitting TRBD1. Germline V gives CDR1 MNHEY, CDR2 SMNVEV (reference sequence). The CDR3 has 17 residues. V trimming: 4 bases; J trimming: 7 bases; junction bases outside the gene matches: 15. The CDR3 protein is CASSSTALDRGGQPQHF. CDR3 nucleotide sequence: TGTGCCAGCAGTTCAACAGCTCTCGACAGGGGTGGACAGCCCCAGCATTTT.

CDR3 in amino acids: CASSEDSQETQYF. CDR3 in DNA: TGTGCCAGCAGTGAAGACAGCCAAGAGACCCAGTACTTC. The gene calls are TRBV2 and TRBJ2-5; the D is unclear. The CDR3 is made up of 13 amino acids. Germline CDR1 SNHLY, CDR2 FYNNEI. Trimming stripped 1 base from V and 1 base from J, with 4 bases between.

V gene TRBV28 combines with J gene TRBJ1-1; 8 nucleotides align to TRBD1. This CDR3 has 15 amino acids. Germline CDR1 and CDR2: MDHEN and SYDVKM. Unmatched junction bases numbered 5, after V lost 4 bases and J lost 1 base. DNA of the CDR3: TGTGCCAGCAGTTCTCCCGGGACAGGGAACACTGAAGCTTTCTTT. Protein sequence: CASSSPGTGNTEAFF.

In this sample, this clone turned up once. The J gene is TRBJ1-2, the V gene TRBV7-8, with D uncertain. Germline CDR1 and CDR2: SGHVS and FQNEAQ. Trimming removed 6 bases from V and 7 bases from J, with 9 bases in between. The CDR3 spans 11 residues. The CDR3 loop is CASSQDSGYTF. The CDR3 nucleotides read TGTGCCAGCAGTCAAGACTCTGGCTACACCTTC.

The chain carries TRBV7-8 and TRBJ2-3; 7 nucleotides agree with TRBD2. The ends lost 2 bases at V and 5 bases at J; junction bases unmatched: 4. CDR1 SGHVS and CDR2 FQNEAQ come from the germline V gene. This CDR3 is built from 14 residues. The CDR3 DNA is TGTGCCAGCAGCTTAAGCGGGATGGTAGATACGCAGTATTTT. Encoded protein: CASSLSGMVDTQYF.

The chain has TRBV28 and TRBJ2-5; D remains unclear. V was shortened by 3 bases and J by 5 bases, with 13 bases between the two germline ends. The CDR3 is made up of 14 amino acids. Germline V CDR1 and CDR2: MDHEN, SYDVKM. CDR3 coding DNA: TGTGCCAGCAGTTTTTTCGAGGTGTTGGAGACCCAGTACTTC. Translated: CASSFFEVLETQYF. Based on the CDR3 plus reference TRBV28 and TRBJ2-5, the full variable domain is DVKVTQSSRYLVKRTGEKVFLECVQDMDHENMFWYRQDPGLGLRLIYFSYDVKMKEKGDIPEGYSVSREKKERFSLILESASTNQTSMYLCASSFFEVLETQYFGPGTRLLVL.

The rearrangement links TRBV19 to TRBJ1-1; TRBD1 might be the D (5 bases). The CDR3 totals 13 residues. The V end was cut by 6 bases, the J end by 12 bases, with 20 bases between. Germline values: CDR1 LNHDA, CDR2 SQIVND (reference sequence). The chain's CDR3 is CASRPPTVQGTFF. CDR3 DNA: TGTGCCAGTAGACCCCCGACAGTTCAAGGGACTTTCTTT.

The chain carries TRBV27 and TRBJ2-3, with a possible D match to TRBD2 (5 bases). The germline CDR1 and CDR2 sequences are MNHEY and SMNVEV (reference sequence). This CDR3 has 17 residues. The V gene lost 6 bases and the J gene lost 4 bases, with 23 bases spanning the gap. CDR3 amino acids: CASSAIFSVLSADTQYF. Here the CDR3 DNA reads TGTGCCAGCAGCGCAATTTTTAGCGTCCTGTCTGCAGATACGCAGTATTTT.

The CDR3 protein is CASRQGYGYGYTF. The CDR3 region has the DNA TGTGCCAGTAGACAGGGGTATGGCTATGGCTACACCTTC. This chain joins TRBV19 and TRBJ1-2; 7 nucleotides match TRBD1. Looked up from germline, CDR1 is LNHDA and CDR2 is SQIVND (reference sequence). There are 13 residues in the CDR3. The ends lost 6 bases at V and 4 bases at J; junction bases unmatched: 5.

The chain joins TRBV5-1 to TRBJ2-1; 10 bases align to TRBD2. CDR3 length: 16 residues. The V gene's germline CDR1 is SGHRS and CDR2 YFSETQ. The V and J ends lost 0 bases and 5 bases, in that order; junction bases with no gene match: 5. The CDR3 region has the DNA TGCGCCAGCAGCTTGGGAGCGGGAGGGCCTAACAATGAGCAGTTCTTC. Protein: CASSLGAGGPNNEQFF. Supplemented by reference TRBV5-1 and TRBJ2-1, the full variable domain reads KAGVTQTPRYLIKTRGQQVTLSCSPISGHRSVSWYQQTPGQGLQFLFEYFSETQRNKGNFPGRFSGRQFSNSRSEMNVSTLELGDSALYLCASSLGAGGPNNEQFFGPGTRLTVL.

Details on this clone: The junction departs from the called germline gene at one end, perhaps through a read error. The chain carries TRBV6-1 and TRBJ2-7; TRBD1 is a possible D gene (5 bases). The CDR3 loop spans 14 amino acids. The germline V gene has CDR1 MNHNS and CDR2 SASEGT. CDR3 coding DNA: TGTGCTAGCAGTGAAAGTTATAGGGGTTACGAGCAGTACTTC. It is translated as CASSESYRGYEQYF.

This chain uses TRBV27 with TRBJ1-2, with TRBD1 identical over 7 bases. Trimming removed 6 bases from V and 7 bases from J; junction bases left unmatched: 14. Germline lookup yields CDR1 MNHEY and CDR2 SMNVEV (reference sequence). This CDR3 is 15 amino acids long. CDR3 coding DNA: TGTGCCAGCAGGGACACCTCGACAGGGTGGAGTGGCTACACCTTC. This sequence encodes CASRDTSTGWSGYTF.

The V gene is TRBV5-4, the J gene TRBJ1-1; maybe TRBD1 (5 bases). This CDR3 spans 15 amino acids. Germline assignment: CDR1 SGHNT and CDR2 YYREEE (reference sequence). V lost 4 bases and J 3 bases, leaving 16 bases between the germline ends. Written as DNA, the CDR3 is TGTGCCAGCAGCAGGGACGGTTGGGAGGACACTGAAGCTTTCTTT. Its protein product is CASSRDGWEDTEAFF.

The V call is TRBV7-9, the J call TRBJ2-7; perhaps D is TRBD1 or TRBD2 (5 bases each). The germline V gene encodes CDR1 SEHNR and CDR2 FQNEAQ (reference sequence). Deletions cut 1 base from V and 6 bases from J, with 13 bases between. This CDR3 is built from 14 residues. CDR3 sequence reads: CASSLEGTSGEQYF. The CDR3 DNA follows: TGTGCCAGCAGCTTAGAGGGGACCTCCGGCGAGCAGTACTTC.

The chain carries TRBV5-4 and TRBJ1-4; 10 positions agree with TRBD1. CDR1 is SGHNT and CDR2 is YYREEE in the germline V gene (reference sequence). This CDR3 has 15 amino acids. V lost 7 bases to trimming and J lost 6 bases; unmatched junction nucleotides: 9. Here the CDR3 DNA reads TGTGCCAGCCGGACGGTGGGGACAGGGGATGAAAAACTGTTTTTT. It codes for CASRTVGTGDEKLFF.

The chain couples TRBV6-1 to TRBJ2-7; tentative D call: TRBD2 (6 bases). V was pared by 7 bases and J by 2 bases, with 12 bases between. Germline CDR1 reads MNHNS; CDR2 reads SASEGT. The CDR3 sequence is 13 residues long. The CDR3 nucleotides are TGTGCCAGCAAGGGCAGGGAGGCCTACGAGCAGTACTTC. It codes for CASKGREAYEQYF.

The chain combines TRBV19 with TRBJ1-5; 8 nucleotides match TRBD1. This CDR3 is 15 amino acids long. V shed 5 bases, J shed 1 base, and the junction held 4 bases outside the gene matches. Germline V gene sequence: CDR1 LNHDA, CDR2 SQIVND (reference sequence). The CDR3 DNA sequence: TGTGCCAGTAGTCTGAACAGGGGGAGCAATCAGCCCCAGCATTTT. Encoded protein: CASSLNRGSNQPQHF.

The J gene is TRBJ2-2, the V gene TRBV9, with TRBD1 matching 9 bases. This CDR3 spans 17 amino acids. Germline trimming cut 0 bases from V and 2 bases from J; bases unmatched to any gene: 5. Germline V gene data show CDR1 as SGDLS and CDR2 as YYNGEE. CDR3 region: CASSVEGQGINTGELFF. Here the CDR3 DNA reads TGTGCCAGCAGCGTAGAAGGACAGGGGATAAACACCGGGGAGCTGTTTTTT.

V and J are TRBV28 and TRBJ1-1; D call uncertain. With 8 bases removed from V and 1 base from J, the gap between germline ends came to 8 bases. The germline gives CDR1 MDHEN, CDR2 SYDVKM. The CDR3 is made up of 12 amino acids. CDR3: CASHRPNTEAFF. The CDR3 nucleotides read TGTGCCAGCCACAGACCGAACACTGAAGCTTTCTTT.

CDR3: CAWSVWENTGELFF. The DNA for the CDR3 is TGTGCCTGGAGTGTGTGGGAGAACACCGGGGAGCTGTTTTTT. V is TRBV30 and J is TRBJ2-2; D unclear. Germline loops: CDR1 GTSNPN, CDR2 SVGIG (reference sequence). The CDR3 has 14 residues. Trimming shortened V by 0 bases and J by 1 base, and 6 bases separated the two germline ends.

The chain links TRBV29-1 to TRBJ1-2; 8 nucleotides line up with TRBD1. V was pared by 6 bases and J by 5 bases, with 5 bases of the junction left unmatched. CDR1 and CDR2 (germline): SQVTM, ANQGSEA. CDR3 length equals 12 residues. Here the CDR3 reads CSVAGGEYGYTF. In nucleotides, the CDR3 is TGCAGCGTGGCAGGGGGCGAGTATGGCTACACCTTC.

The gene calls are TRBV28 and TRBJ1-5, with a possible D match to TRBD1 (5 bases). V was trimmed by 4 bases and J by 6 bases, leaving 13 bases between them. The CDR3 totals 14 residues. From germline, CDR1 is MDHEN and CDR2 SYDVKM. CDR3 nucleotides: TGTGCCAGCAGTTCGGGATGGGGCGGTCAGCCCCAGCATTTT. This translates into CASSSGWGGQPQHF. The variable domain in full, completed from reference TRBV28 and TRBJ1-5, reads DVKVTQSSRYLVKRTGEKVFLECVQDMDHENMFWYRQDPGLGLRLIYFSYDVKMKEKGDIPEGYSVSREKKERFSLILESASTNQTSMYLCASSSGWGGQPQHFGDGTRLSIL.

The chain is built from TRBV7-2 and TRBJ1-2; D perhaps matches TRBD1 (5 bases). There are 14 residues in the CDR3. Germline CDR1 reads SGHTA; CDR2 reads FQGNSA. Trimming shortened V by 0 bases and J by 8 bases, and 13 bases separated the two germline ends. This CDR3 reads CASSLAYSGDGYTF. Here the CDR3 DNA reads TGTGCCAGCAGCTTAGCGTATTCGGGGGACGGCTACACCTTC.

This clone was recorded only once. The chain links TRBV5-1 to TRBJ2-3; a possible D gene is TRBD1 (6 bases). The CDR3 sequence is 13 residues long. With 5 bases removed from V and 4 bases from J, the gap between germline ends came to 11 bases. Germline V gene sequence: CDR1 SGHRS, CDR2 YFSETQ. CDR3 amino acids: CASRLGHPDTQYF. Written as DNA, the CDR3 is TGCGCCAGCAGACTGGGACACCCAGATACGCAGTATTTT.

The chain uses TRBV30 and TRBJ1-3; 7 bases line up with TRBD1. V shed 6 bases, J shed 7 bases, and the junction held 12 bases outside the gene matches. Germline lookup yields CDR1 GTSNPN and CDR2 SVGIG (reference sequence). This CDR3 is 14 amino acids long. DNA for the CDR3: TGTGCCTGTAAGACGGACAGGACGGGCAACACCATATATTTT. Encoded protein: CACKTDRTGNTIYF.

The chain joins TRBV11-2 to TRBJ1-1, with a weak D call TRBD1 (5 bases). Germline CDR1 SGHAT, CDR2 FQNNGV. V gave up 5 bases and J gave up 1 base, with 8 bases separating them. This CDR3 region has 13 residues. The CDR3 loop is CASSRDWNTEAFF. CDR3 DNA: TGTGCCAGCAGCAGGGACTGGAACACTGAAGCTTTCTTT. The full variable domain, in which reference TRBV11-2 and TRBJ1-1 provide the parts outside the CDR3, is EAGVAQSPRYKIIEKRQSVAFWCNPISGHATLYWYQQILGQGPKLLIQFQNNGVVDDSQLPKDRFSAERLKGVDSTLKIQPAKLEDSAVYLCASSRDWNTEAFFGQGTRLTVV.